Listed below are T cell receptor beta chains from one sample, sequenced in a study of T-cell reconstitution after alpha-beta-depleted transplantation in children. TCRdb reprocessed the PCR reads with MiXCR, giving one entry per CDR3 protein. Of some 600,000 distinct CDR3 sequences in the sample, approximately 15% were seen once. The sequenced sample was PBMCs from the stem cell graft donor, obtained from the stem cell graft. The source of these receptors is a human donor who donated a stem cell graft to a child with acute myeloid leukemia. The conserved cysteine and the conserved F or W are not part of the CDR3 here.

v_call cdr3_aa
TRBV6-4 ASSRLAGDPGQF
TRBV20-1 SARTGGANGYT
TRBV15 ATSRGWGESNQPQH
TRBV10-3 AIRPADHYGYT
TRBV5-1 ASSLTPPDEQF
TRBV20-1 SARDGSTGELF
TRBV5-1 ASRAGGQETQY
TRBV5-5 ASSRPPGHGYEQY
TRBV20-1 SAPRDRGRIQETQY
TRBV29-1 SVVAGGEHTDTQY
TRBV7-8 ASQGPQTYQETQY
TRBV20-1 SARRGVEAF
TRBV25-1 ASSPPDRDLDTQY
TRBV4-2 ASSQAVIGPFVGGSRRRTQY
TRBV11-2 ASSAINSVDRAIYEQY
TRBV7-2 ASSLVGRLNTEAF
TRBV6-5 ASSYLSGIEAF
TRBV27 ASTRGGSYEQY
TRBV7-6 ASSLDGRETQY
TRBV7-8 ASSLVPVRDTQY
TRBV10-3 AISGAWRSTDTQY
TRBV20-1 SAPPRAGLPNEQF
TRBV5-1 ASSGDLSYYEQY
TRBV7-9 ASSFSGFWDQPQH
TRBV20-1 SAVRTVNTGELF
TRBV11-3 ASSSTTERVSYNEQF
TRBV7-2 ASAAGGPDTQY
TRBV12-3/TRBV12-4 ASRAGQGRTGELF
TRBV28 ASSSLLGGTGTYNEQF
TRBV11-2 ASSLGGQGSSTDTQY
TRBV6-1 ASSEAEYGNQPQH
TRBV5-1 ASSQTVNTGELF
TRBV20-1 CARDQGGKGSNSPLH
TRBV5-1 ASTTTGTENTEAF
TRBV5-4 ASSLEPWGYT